This T cell receptor beta chain was sequenced during a study of identical twins. Template switching added a universal primer binding site, and final cDNA carried unique molecular identifiers. TCRdb re-called the 5' RACE reads with MiXCR, one entry per CDR3 protein. The repertoire holds around 690,000 distinct CDR3 sequences, with roughly 20% as singletons. This CDR3 has 12 amino acids. Trimming removed 7 bases at V and 7 bases at J, with 13 bases between. CDR1 MNHEY and CDR2 SVGAGI come from the germline V gene. This clonotype was seen more than once but under ten times. The same data also contributed to another study, on T cells expressing NK-cell markers. According to that study: One of the eight sequenced donors was seronegative, whereas the other seven were HCMV-seropositive.

Sequencing was done on a sample of PBMCs. The TCR sequence derives from a woman in her late teens or twenties in good health. This sequence joins TRBV6-5 and TRBJ1-1; a possible D gene is TRBD1 (6 bases). The CDR3 loop reads CASTGAEFEAFF. The CDR3 DNA follows: TGTGCCAGCACAGGGGCGGAATTTGAAGCTTTCTTT.